This T cell receptor (beta chain) was profiled in a study of blood T cell repertoires in COVID-19. Libraries were prepared by immunoSEQ multiplex PCR; TCRdb keeps only in-frame clonotypes and omits some of them. The table has roughly 190,000 clones, 80% to 90% seen once. The CDR3 sequence is 13 residues long. Per the germline V gene, CDR1 is SNHLY and CDR2 is FYNNEI. As to this clone: One junction end disagrees with the germline gene, perhaps due to a read error.

Sequenced input: peripheral blood. The chain is built from TRBV2 and TRBJ1-5; the match to TRBD1 covers 7 bases. The clonotype comes from a woman aged 40 to 49 with COVID-19, enrolled during active disease. DNA for the CDR3: TGTGCCAGCACTCGGGACAGCAGTCAGCCCCAGCATTTT. Its translation is CASTRDSSQPQHF.